This record looks at one T cell receptor (beta chain) sequence and its context. This sample was taken from a study of blood T cell repertoires in COVID-19. Study-level background: Acute-phase and convalescent COVID-19 samples originated in the United States, Italy and Spain. Sources were T cells, B-cell-depleted T cells, or PBMCs; the material itself was cDNA or gDNA.

Authors' processing steps: Researchers report that nucleated cell counts were estimated from reference gene primer amplification. TCRdb's table, derived via immunoSEQ multiplex PCR, lists solely in-frame clones and lacks some. The D gene and trimming were derived from the DNA, and the V and J assignments and clone size from that table. The repertoire includes about 220,000 clones, 82% of them detected once, and 3% to 4% sits in the top ten. Per the germline V gene, CDR1 is GTSNPN and CDR2 is SVGIG (reference sequence). Trimming removed 3 bases from V and 4 bases from J, with 13 bases in between. CDR3 length equals 14 residues.

The sequencing sample was made of peripheral blood. The rearrangement joins TRBV30 to TRBJ2-1; maybe TRBD1 (6 bases). This receptor was obtained from a woman aged 80 or older with acute or convalescent COVID-19. DNA for the CDR3: TGTGCCTGGAGGATGGACAGCTTATACAATGAGCAGTTCTTC. Translating gives CAWRMDSLYNEQFF.